This TCR beta chain was obtained from a study of T cells after somatic rescue of genetic block. Between the trimmed V and J ends, which lost 0 bases and 3 bases, there was a span of 18 bases. The CDR3 length is 17 residues. Germline V gene data show CDR1 as LGHNA and CDR2 as YNFKEQ. Profiling relied on immunoSEQ multiplex PCR, and the TCRdb table lists in-frame clones only, not all of them. Of 85,000 to 100,000 clones in the sample, approximately 90% were seen once. The clonotype originates from a woman between 18 and 29 years old. The V call is TRBV4-2, the J call TRBJ2-7; the D gene is possibly TRBD1 (5 bases). The sequenced sample consisted of peripheral blood mononuclear cells (PBMCs). The CDR3 reads CASSQEGVVSMGYEQYF. The CDR3 DNA follows: TGTGCCAGCAGCCAAGAAGGGGTGGTCTCTATGGGCTACGAGCAGTACTTC.